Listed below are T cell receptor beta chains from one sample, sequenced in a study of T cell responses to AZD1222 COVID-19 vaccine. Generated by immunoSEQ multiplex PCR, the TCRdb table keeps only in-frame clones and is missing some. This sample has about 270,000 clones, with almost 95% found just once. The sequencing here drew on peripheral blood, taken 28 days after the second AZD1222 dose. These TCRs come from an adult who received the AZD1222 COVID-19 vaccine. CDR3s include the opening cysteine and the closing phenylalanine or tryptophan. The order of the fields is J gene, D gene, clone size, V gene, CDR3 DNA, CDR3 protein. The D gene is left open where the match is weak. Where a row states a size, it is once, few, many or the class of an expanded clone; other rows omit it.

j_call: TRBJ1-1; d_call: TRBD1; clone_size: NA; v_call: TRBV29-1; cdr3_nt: TGCAGCGTTGGGACAGGGGGCGTGGTGGGGGCTTTCTTT; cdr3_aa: CSVGTGGVVGAFF
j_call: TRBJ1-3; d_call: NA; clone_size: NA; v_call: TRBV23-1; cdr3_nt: TGCGCCAGCAGTCAGTTTAATAGGCGGGCGGGAAACACCATATATTTT; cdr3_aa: CASSQFNRRAGNTIYF
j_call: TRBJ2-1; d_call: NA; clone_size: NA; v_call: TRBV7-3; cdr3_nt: TGTGCCAGCAGCTTGGACCGCAGCCCCTACAATGAGCAGTTCTTC; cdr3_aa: CASSLDRSPYNEQFF
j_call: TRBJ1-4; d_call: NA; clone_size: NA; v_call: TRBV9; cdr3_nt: TGTGCCAGCAGCGTATCCCCCAGGACTAATGAAAAACTGTTTTTT; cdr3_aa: CASSVSPRTNEKLFF
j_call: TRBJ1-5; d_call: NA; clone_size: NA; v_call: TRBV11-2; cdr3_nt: TGTGCCAGCAGCTTGGGGAGCAATCAGCCCCAGCATTTT; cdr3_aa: CASSLGSNQPQHF
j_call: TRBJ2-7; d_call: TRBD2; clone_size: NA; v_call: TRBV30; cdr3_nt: TGTGCCTGGAGTTCCGCACTAGCGCCGAGCTCCTACGAGCAGTACTTC; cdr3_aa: CAWSSALAPSSYEQYF
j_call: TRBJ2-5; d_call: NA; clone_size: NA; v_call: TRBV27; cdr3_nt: TGTGCCAGCAGTTTCTGGGGTGGGGAAGAGACCCAGTACTTC; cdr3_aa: CASSFWGGEETQYF
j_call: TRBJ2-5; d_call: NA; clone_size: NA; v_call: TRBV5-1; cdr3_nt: TGCGCCAGCAGCTTGGAAGCAGCATCCTGGGGGGAGACCCAGTACTTC; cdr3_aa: CASSLEAASWGETQYF
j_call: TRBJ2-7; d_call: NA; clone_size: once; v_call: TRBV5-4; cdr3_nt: TGTGCCAGCAGCTTGGACATAGTTGTGGACGAGCAGTACTTC; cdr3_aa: CASSLDIVVDEQYF
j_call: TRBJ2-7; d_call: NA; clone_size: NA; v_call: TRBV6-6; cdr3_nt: TGTGCCAGCAGTCAATCCTTTGTAGGGGGTCAAACCTACGAGCAGTACTTC; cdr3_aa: CASSQSFVGGQTYEQYF
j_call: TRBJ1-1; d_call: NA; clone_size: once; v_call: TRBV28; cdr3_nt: TGTGCCAGCAGTTTACGGAGGCCCACTGAAGCTTTCTTT; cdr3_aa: CASSLRRPTEAFF
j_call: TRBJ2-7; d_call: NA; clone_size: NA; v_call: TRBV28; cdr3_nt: TGTGCCAGCAGTTTGGTAGCTCAGAGCTCCTACGAGCAGTACTTC; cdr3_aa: CASSLVAQSSYEQYF
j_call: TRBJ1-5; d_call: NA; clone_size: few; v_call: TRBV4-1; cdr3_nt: TGCGCCAGCAGCCAAGTCAGAGGGGGTTTGTTTCAAGGCAATCAGCCCCAGCATTTT; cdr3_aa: CASSQVRGGLFQGNQPQHF
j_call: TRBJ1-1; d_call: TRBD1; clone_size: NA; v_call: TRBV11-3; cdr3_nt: TGTGCCAGCAGCTACAGGGGTACTGAAGCTTTCTTT; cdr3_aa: CASSYRGTEAFF